The following is a TCR beta chain sequence with its context. This CDR3 has 15 residues. The germline gives CDR1 SGHKS, CDR2 YYEKEE (reference sequence). V was pared by 0 bases and J by 5 bases, with 11 bases between. The sample comes from a study of blood T cell repertoires in COVID-19. Study context: The United States, Italy and Spain provided the acute and convalescent COVID-19 samples.

While infection was still active, Seattle patients were enrolled and then followed longitudinally. In the source study's methods: Cell counts per sample came from amplifying reference gene primers. Generated by immunoSEQ multiplex PCR, the TCRdb table keeps only in-frame clones and is missing some. The V and J calls and clone size come from that table; D and trimming were worked out from the DNA. The table has about 120,000 clones, 90% seen once. The chain recombines TRBV5-5 with TRBJ2-2; D possibly corresponds to TRBD1 (5 bases). This receptor was identified in a woman aged 60-70 years with COVID-19, enrolled during active disease. The sample comprised peripheral blood. The DNA of the CDR3 is TGTGCCAGCAGCTTGGGACAGATACAAACCGGGGAGCTGTTTTTT. Protein product: CASSLGQIQTGELFF.